This T cell receptor (beta chain) was recovered during a study of shared clonotypes between healthy human individuals. Findings and limits, study-wide: Relative to clonotypes present in all four donors, those not shared had lower generation probabilities.

Repertoires were generated with immunoSEQ multiplex PCR, while TCRdb's copy carries only in-frame clones and drops some. The sample has about 2.1 million clones; just under 95% are singletons. Naivety among CD8 cells was defined by CD45RO negativity and positive CCR7 selection, thereby excluding terminally differentiated effector memory CD45RA+ cells. Looked up from germline, CDR1 is SEHNR and CDR2 is FQNEAQ (reference sequence). The CDR3 length is 16 residues. V lost 5 bases, J lost 5 bases, and 11 bases stayed unmatched. Comments on this clone: The target antigen is unknown.

The chain carries TRBV7-9 and TRBJ2-1; TRBD2 matches 8 bases. The sample consisted of naive CD8+ T cells from PBMCs. This TCR was recovered from a young man in good health. Some clones in this sample may be carry-over from other donors' samples. Here the CDR3 reads CASSLTSGGTNNEQFF. Here the CDR3 DNA reads TGTGCCAGCAGCCTAACTAGCGGAGGGACCAACAATGAGCAGTTCTTC. Based on the CDR3 plus reference TRBV7-9 and TRBJ2-1, the full variable domain is DTGVSQNPRHKITKRGQNVTFRCDPISEHNRLYWYRQTLGQGPEFLTYFQNEAQLEKSRLLSDRFSAERPKGSFSTLEIQRTEQGDSAMYLCASSLTSGGTNNEQFFGPGTRLTVL.